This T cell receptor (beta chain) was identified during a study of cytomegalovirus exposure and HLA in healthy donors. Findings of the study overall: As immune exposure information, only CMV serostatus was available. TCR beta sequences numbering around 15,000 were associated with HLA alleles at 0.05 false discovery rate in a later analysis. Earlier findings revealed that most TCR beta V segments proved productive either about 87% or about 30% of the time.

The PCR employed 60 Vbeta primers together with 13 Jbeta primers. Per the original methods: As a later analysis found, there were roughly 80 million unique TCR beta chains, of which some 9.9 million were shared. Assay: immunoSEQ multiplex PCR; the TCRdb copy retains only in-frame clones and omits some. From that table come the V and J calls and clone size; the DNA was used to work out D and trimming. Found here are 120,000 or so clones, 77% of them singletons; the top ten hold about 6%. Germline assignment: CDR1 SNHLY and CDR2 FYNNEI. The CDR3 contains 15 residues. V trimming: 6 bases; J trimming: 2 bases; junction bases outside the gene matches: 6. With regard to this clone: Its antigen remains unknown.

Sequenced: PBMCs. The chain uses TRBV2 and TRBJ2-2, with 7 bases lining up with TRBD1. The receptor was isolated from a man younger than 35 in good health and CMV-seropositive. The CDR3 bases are TGTGCCAGCAGAAGGGACAGACTCAACACCGGGGAGCTGTTTTTT. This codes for CASRRDRLNTGELFF.